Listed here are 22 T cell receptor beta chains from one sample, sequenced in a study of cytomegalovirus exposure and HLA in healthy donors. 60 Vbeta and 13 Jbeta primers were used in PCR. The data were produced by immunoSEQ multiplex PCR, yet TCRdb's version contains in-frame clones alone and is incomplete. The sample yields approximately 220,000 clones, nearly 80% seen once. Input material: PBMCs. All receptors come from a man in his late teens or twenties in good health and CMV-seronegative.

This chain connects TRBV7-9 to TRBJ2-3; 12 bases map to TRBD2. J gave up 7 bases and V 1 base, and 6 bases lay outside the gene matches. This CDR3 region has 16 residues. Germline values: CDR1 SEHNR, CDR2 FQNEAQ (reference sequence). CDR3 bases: TGTGCCAGCAGCTTAGGCCTAGCGGGGGGGCCATATACGCAGTATTTT. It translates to CASSLGLAGGPYTQYF.

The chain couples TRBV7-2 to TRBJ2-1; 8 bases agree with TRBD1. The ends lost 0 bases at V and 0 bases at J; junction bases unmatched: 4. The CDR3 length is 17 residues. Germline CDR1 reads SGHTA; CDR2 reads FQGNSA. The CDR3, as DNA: TGTGCCAGCAGCTTAGCGGGTGGGACAGGCTCCTACAATGAGCAGTTCTTC. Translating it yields CASSLAGGTGSYNEQFF.

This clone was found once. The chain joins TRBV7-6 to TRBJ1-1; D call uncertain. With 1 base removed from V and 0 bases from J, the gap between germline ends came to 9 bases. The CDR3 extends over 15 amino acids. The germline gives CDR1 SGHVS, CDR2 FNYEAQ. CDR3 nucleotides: TGTGCCAGCAGCTTAGGGTCATCTATGAACACTGAAGCTTTCTTT. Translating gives CASSLGSSMNTEAFF.

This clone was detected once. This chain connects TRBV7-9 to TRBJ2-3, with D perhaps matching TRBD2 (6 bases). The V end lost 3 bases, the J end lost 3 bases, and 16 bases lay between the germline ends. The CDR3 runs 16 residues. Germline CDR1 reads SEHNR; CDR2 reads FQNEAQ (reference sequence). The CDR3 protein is CASSFGGASATDTQYF. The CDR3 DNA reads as TGTGCCAGCAGCTTTGGAGGGGCTAGCGCTACAGATACGCAGTATTTT.

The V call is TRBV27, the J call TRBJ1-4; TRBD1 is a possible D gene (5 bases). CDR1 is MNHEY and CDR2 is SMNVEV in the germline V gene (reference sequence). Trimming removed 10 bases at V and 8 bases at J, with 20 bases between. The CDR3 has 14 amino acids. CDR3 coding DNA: TGTGCCAACAGAAACAGGAGCTTTGGGGAAAAACTGTTTTTT. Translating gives CANRNRSFGEKLFF.

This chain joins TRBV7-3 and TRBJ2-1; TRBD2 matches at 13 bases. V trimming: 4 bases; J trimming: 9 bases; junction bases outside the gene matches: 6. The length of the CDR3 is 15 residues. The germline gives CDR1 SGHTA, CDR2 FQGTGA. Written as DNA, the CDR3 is TGTGCCAGCAGCTCCGGACTAGCGGGAGTCTCTGAGCAGTTCTTC. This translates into CASSSGLAGVSEQFF.

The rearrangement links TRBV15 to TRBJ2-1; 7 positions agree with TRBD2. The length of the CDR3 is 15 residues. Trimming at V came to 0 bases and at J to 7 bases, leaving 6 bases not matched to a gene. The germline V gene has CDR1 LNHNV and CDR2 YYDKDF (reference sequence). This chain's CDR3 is CATSRDRGSGNEQFF. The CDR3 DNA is TGTGCCACCAGCAGAGATCGCGGGAGCGGTAATGAGCAGTTCTTC.

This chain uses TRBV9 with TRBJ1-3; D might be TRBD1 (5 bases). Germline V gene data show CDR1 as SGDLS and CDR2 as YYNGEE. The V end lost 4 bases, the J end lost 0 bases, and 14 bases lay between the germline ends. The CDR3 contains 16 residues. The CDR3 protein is CASSPRQFSSGNTIYF. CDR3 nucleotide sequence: TGTGCCAGCAGCCCCCGACAGTTTAGCTCTGGAAACACCATATATTTT.

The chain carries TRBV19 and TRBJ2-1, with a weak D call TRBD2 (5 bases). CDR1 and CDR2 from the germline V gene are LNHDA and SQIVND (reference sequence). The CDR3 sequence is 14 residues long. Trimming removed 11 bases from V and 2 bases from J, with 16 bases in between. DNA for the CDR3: TGTGCCTCCCGCGGGCGGGCAACCTACAATGAGCAGTTCTTC. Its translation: CASRGRATYNEQFF.

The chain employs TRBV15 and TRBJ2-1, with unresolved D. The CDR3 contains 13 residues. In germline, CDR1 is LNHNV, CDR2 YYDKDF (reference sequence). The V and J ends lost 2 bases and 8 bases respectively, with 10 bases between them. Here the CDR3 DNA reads TGTGCCACCAGCAGAACACCCCAGGATGAGCAGTTCTTC. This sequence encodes CATSRTPQDEQFF.

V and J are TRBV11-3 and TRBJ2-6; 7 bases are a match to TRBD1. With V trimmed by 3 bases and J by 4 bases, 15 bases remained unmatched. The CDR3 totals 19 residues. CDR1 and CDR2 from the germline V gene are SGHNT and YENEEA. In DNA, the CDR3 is TGTGCCAGCAGCTTTCGTCGTGACAGGGAATCGAGAGGGGCCAACGTCCTGACTTTC. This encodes CASSFRRDRESRGANVLTF. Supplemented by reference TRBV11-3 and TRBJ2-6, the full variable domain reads EAGVVQSPRYKIIEKKQPVAFWCNPISGHNTLYWYLQNLGQGPELLIRYENEEAVDDSQLPKDRFSAERLKGVDSTLKIQPAELGDSAVYLCASSFRRDRESRGANVLTFGAGSRLTVL.

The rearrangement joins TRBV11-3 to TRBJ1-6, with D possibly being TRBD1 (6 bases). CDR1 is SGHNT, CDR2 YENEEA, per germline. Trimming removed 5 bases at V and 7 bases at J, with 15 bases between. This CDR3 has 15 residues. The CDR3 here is CASSPLPQGNSPLHF. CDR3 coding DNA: TGTGCCAGCAGCCCCCTACCGCAGGGGAATTCACCCCTCCACTTT.

The CDR3 DNA reads as TGCAGCGTTGAAATTACAGGGATTAATGAAAAACTGTTTTTT. It yields the protein CSVEITGINEKLFF. V and J are TRBV29-1 and TRBJ1-4; D is possibly TRBD1 (6 bases). The V gene lost 2 bases and the J gene lost 4 bases, with 11 bases spanning the gap. This CDR3 spans 14 amino acids. Germline assignment: CDR1 SQVTM and CDR2 ANQGSEA. The variable domain in full, with the rest retrieved from reference TRBV29-1 and TRBJ1-4, is SAVISQKPSRDICQRGTSLTIQCQVDSQVTMMFWYRQQPGQSLTLIATANQGSEATYESGFVIDKFPISRPNLTFSTLTVSNMSPEDSSIYLCSVEITGINEKLFFGSGTQLSVL.

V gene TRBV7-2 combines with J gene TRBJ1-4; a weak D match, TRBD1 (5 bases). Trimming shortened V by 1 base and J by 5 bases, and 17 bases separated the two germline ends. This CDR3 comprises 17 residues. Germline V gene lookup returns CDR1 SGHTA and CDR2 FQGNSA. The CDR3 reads CASSLVGREQSNEKLFF. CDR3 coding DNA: TGTGCCAGCAGCTTAGTGGGCAGGGAACAATCCAATGAAAAACTGTTTTTT.

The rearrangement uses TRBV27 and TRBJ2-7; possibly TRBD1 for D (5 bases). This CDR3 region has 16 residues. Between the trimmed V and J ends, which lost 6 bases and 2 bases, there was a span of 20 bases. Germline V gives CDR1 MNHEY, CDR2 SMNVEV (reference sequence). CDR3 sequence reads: CASRLTPQGTPYEQYF. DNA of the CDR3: TGTGCCAGCAGACTGACCCCGCAGGGTACTCCCTACGAGCAGTACTTC.

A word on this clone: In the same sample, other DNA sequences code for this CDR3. The chain's CDR3 is CASSFLVGGTDTQYF. The DNA of the CDR3 is TGTGCCAGCAGTTTCCTGGTCGGGGGCACAGATACGCAGTATTTT. The rearrangement uses TRBV27 and TRBJ2-3; perhaps TRBD2 as D (5 bases). Germline-derived CDR1 and CDR2 are MNHEY and SMNVEV (reference sequence). This CDR3 has 15 residues. V lost 3 bases to trimming and J lost 1 base, with 11 bases between them.

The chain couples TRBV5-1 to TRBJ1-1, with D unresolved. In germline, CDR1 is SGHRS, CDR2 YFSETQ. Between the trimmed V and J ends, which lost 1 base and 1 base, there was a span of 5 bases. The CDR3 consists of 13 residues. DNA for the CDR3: TGCGCCAGCAGCTTGTATTCGAACACTGAAGCTTTCTTT. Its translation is CASSLYSNTEAFF.

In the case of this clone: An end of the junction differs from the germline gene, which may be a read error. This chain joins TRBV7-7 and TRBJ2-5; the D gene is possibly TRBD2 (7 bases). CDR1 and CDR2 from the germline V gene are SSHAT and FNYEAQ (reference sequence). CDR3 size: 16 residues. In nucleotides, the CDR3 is TGTGCTAGCAGCCCCGGGCCGAGGGGGGGGGTAGAGACCCAGTACTTC. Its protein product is CASSPGPRGGVETQYF.

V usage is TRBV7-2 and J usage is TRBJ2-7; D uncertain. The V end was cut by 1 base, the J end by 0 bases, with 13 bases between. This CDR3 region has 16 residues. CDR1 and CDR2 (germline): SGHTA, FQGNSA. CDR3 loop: CASSLGMAGSSYEQYF. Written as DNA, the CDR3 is TGTGCCAGCAGCTTAGGTATGGCAGGAAGCTCCTACGAGCAGTACTTC.

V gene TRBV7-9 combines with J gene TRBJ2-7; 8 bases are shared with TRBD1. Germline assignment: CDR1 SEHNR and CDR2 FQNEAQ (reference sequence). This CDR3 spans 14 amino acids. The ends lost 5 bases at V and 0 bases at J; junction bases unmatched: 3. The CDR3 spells CASSPGQVSYEQYF. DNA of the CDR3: TGTGCCAGCAGCCCGGGACAGGTCTCCTACGAGCAGTACTTC.

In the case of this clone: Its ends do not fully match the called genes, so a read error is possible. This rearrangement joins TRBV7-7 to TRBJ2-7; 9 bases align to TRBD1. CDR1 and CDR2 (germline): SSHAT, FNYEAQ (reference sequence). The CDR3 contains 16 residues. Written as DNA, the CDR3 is TGTGCTAGCAGCTTAGGTTCCGGGACAGGGCCTTACGAGCAGTACTTC. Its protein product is CASSLGSGTGPYEQYF.

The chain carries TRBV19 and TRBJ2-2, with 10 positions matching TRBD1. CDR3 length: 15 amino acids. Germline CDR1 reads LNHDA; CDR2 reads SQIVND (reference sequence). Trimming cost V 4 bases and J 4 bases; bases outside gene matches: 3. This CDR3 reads CASSRTGGSTGELFF. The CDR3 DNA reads TGTGCCAGTAGTAGGACAGGGGGGAGCACCGGGGAGCTGTTTTTT. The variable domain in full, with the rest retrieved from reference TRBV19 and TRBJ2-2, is DGGITQSPKYLFRKEGQNVTLSCEQNLNHDAMYWYRQDPGQGLRLIYYSQIVNDFQKGDIAEGYSVSREKKESFPLTVTSAQKNPTAFYLCASSRTGGSTGELFFGEGSRLTVL.